This record looks at one T cell receptor (beta chain) sequence and its context. Its antigen is as yet unknown. This specimen comes from a study of cytomegalovirus exposure and HLA in healthy donors. Whole-study findings and limits: High specificity and sensitivity for cytomegalovirus status were reported for the classifier. Among TCR beta chains, those listed as cytomegalovirus-associated numbered under 200.

Both 60 Vbeta primers and 13 Jbeta primers went into the PCR. The table came from immunoSEQ multiplex PCR; TCRdb's copy has only in-frame clones and leaves some out. Altogether around 100,000 clones are present, around three quarters being singletons, with the ten largest covering roughly 2.6%. The CDR3 length is 16 residues. Germline assignment: CDR1 KGHSH and CDR2 LQKENI. V lost 0 bases, J lost 10 bases, and 19 bases lay in between. The receptor's source is a man aged 45-65 years in good health and CMV-seropositive. The chain employs TRBV18 and TRBJ2-1, with D perhaps matching TRBD2 (5 bases). Sequencing input: PBMCs. This chain's CDR3 is CASSPPIRVEGGEQFF. DNA of the CDR3: TGTGCCAGCTCACCACCGATCCGGGTTGAGGGTGGGGAGCAGTTCTTC.